What follows are 9 T cell receptor beta chains derived from one specimen sequenced in a study of cytomegalovirus exposure and HLA in healthy donors. This PCR relied on a set of 60 Vbeta primers and 13 Jbeta primers. Produced via immunoSEQ multiplex PCR; TCRdb's table is partial and in-frame only. The sample consists of over 150,000 clones, 65% to 80% of them appearing once. Sequenced: PBMCs. These receptors all stem from a woman aged 50 to 60 in good health and CMV-seropositive.

This clone was observed a handful of times. The chain employs TRBV2 and TRBJ1-1; D possibly corresponds to TRBD1 (6 bases). V was clipped by 4 bases and J by 3 bases, with 9 bases between them. This CDR3 region has 13 residues. CDR1 and CDR2 (germline): SNHLY, FYNNEI. CDR3 DNA: TGTGCCAGCAGTGCACAGGGATACACTGAAGCTTTCTTT. Translating gives CASSAQGYTEAFF.

The chain combines TRBV28 with TRBJ1-3, with TRBD1 identical over 9 bases. This CDR3 has 14 amino acids. Trimming removed 3 bases from V and 4 bases from J; junction bases left unmatched: 1. Germline-derived CDR1 and CDR2 are MDHEN and SYDVKM. In DNA form, the CDR3 reads TGTGCCAGCAGTTTGGGGACAGGGGGAAACACCATATATTTT. Translated, it gives CASSLGTGGNTIYF. The whole variable domain, remainder taken from reference TRBV28 and TRBJ1-3, is DVKVTQSSRYLVKRTGEKVFLECVQDMDHENMFWYRQDPGLGLRLIYFSYDVKMKEKGDIPEGYSVSREKKERFSLILESASTNQTSMYLCASSLGTGGNTIYFGEGSWLTVV.

The gene calls are TRBV10-3 and TRBJ1-5, with a tentative D call TRBD1 (5 bases). V lost 3 bases and J lost 6, with 12 bases in between. Per germline, CDR1 ENHRY and CDR2 SYGVKD. CDR3 length equals 14 residues. This CDR3 reads CAISEQITGQPQHF. DNA of the CDR3: TGTGCCATCAGTGAACAGATTACAGGTCAGCCCCAGCATTTT.

This chain links TRBV7-2 with TRBJ2-2, with 7 bases lining up with TRBD1. Germline-derived CDR1 and CDR2 are SGHTA and FQGNSA. V trimming: 4 bases; J trimming: 1 base; junction bases outside the gene matches: 3. The CDR3 runs to 15 residues. CDR3 region: CASSSRTGNTGELFF. As DNA, the CDR3 is TGTGCCAGCAGCTCCCGGACAGGGAACACCGGGGAGCTGTTTTTT.

This chain uses TRBV13 with TRBJ2-3, with 9 bases matching TRBD2. Per germline, CDR1 PRHDT and CDR2 FYEKMQ (reference sequence). The CDR3 has 15 amino acids. Trimming cost V 4 bases and J 0 bases; bases outside gene matches: 2. The CDR3 loop reads CASSSGLASTDTQYF. CDR3 DNA: TGTGCCAGCAGCTCCGGACTAGCGAGCACAGATACGCAGTATTTT. Full variable domain (rest looked up from reference TRBV13 and TRBJ2-3): AAGVIQSPRHLIKEKRETATLKCYPIPRHDTVYWYQQGPGQDPQFLISFYEKMQSDKGSIPDRFSAQQFSDYHSELNMSSLELGDSALYFCASSSGLASTDTQYFGPGTRLTVL.

The chain links TRBV28 to TRBJ2-3; D is perhaps TRBD2 (5 bases). V was cut by 2 bases and J by 0 bases, with 9 bases left in between. The germline gives CDR1 MDHEN, CDR2 SYDVKM. The CDR3 spans 15 residues. CDR3 coding DNA: TGTGCCAGCAGTTTAGAAAGCGGAAGCACAGATACGCAGTATTTT. Protein: CASSLESGSTDTQYF. The whole variable domain, filled in from reference TRBV28 and TRBJ2-3, reads DVKVTQSSRYLVKRTGEKVFLECVQDMDHENMFWYRQDPGLGLRLIYFSYDVKMKEKGDIPEGYSVSREKKERFSLILESASTNQTSMYLCASSLESGSTDTQYFGPGTRLTVL.

The chain has TRBV28 and TRBJ1-5; D is unresolved. CDR3 size: 12 residues. Germline values: CDR1 MDHEN, CDR2 SYDVKM. The V end was cut by 6 bases, the J end by 5 bases, with 8 bases between. CDR3 in DNA: TGTGCCAGCAGCCCTCGGGATCAGCCCCAGCATTTT. Translation gives CASSPRDQPQHF.

The genes are TRBV19 and TRBJ2-5; D is uncertain. The ends were cut back, 4 bases at V and 5 bases at J, with 5 bases in the middle. Germline CDR1 and CDR2: LNHDA and SQIVND (reference sequence). This CDR3 region has 11 residues. The CDR3 nucleotides are TGTGCCAGTAGTACGAGGGAGACCCAGTACTTC. The encoded protein is CASSTRETQYF.

This chain uses TRBV5-1 with TRBJ1-1; D remains ambiguous. The CDR3 spans 14 residues. The V gene lost 2 bases and the J gene lost 4 bases, with 12 bases spanning the gap. Germline-derived CDR1 and CDR2 are SGHRS and YFSETQ. CDR3 protein: CASSFPSGGTEAFF. As DNA, the CDR3 is TGCGCCAGCAGCTTCCCCTCGGGTGGCACTGAAGCTTTCTTT.